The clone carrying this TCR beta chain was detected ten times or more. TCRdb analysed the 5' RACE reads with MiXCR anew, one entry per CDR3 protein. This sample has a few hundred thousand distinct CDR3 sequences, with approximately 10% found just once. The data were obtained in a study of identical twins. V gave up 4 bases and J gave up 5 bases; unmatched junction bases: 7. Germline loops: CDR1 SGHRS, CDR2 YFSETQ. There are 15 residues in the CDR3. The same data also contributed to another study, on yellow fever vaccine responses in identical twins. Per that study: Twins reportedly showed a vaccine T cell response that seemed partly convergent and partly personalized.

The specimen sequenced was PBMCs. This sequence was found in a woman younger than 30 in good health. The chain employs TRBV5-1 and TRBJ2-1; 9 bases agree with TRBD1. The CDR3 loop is CASSLRDRAHNEQFF. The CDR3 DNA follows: TGCGCCAGCAGCCTCCGGGACAGGGCCCACAATGAGCAGTTCTTC.